The rows below give T cell receptor beta chains drawn from one sample of a study of graft-versus-host responses after intestinal transplantation. These receptors are not linked to any known antigen. Sequencing was performed with immunoSEQ multiplex PCR; in TCRdb, only in-frame clones are kept and a portion is missing. The sample includes about 51,000 clones, 70% to 90% seen only once; the top ten take roughly 0.62%. The material was unstimulated CD4+ T cells sorted from spleen or lymph node cells, obtained before transplant. The receptor set was obtained from a human donor who was the organ donor for an intestinal transplant. Both conserved end residues are part of each CDR3. The D gene is left open where the match is weak. The size entry is marked missing in some rows and otherwise reads once, few, many or a size class.

TRBJ2-6,TRBV13,few,.,CASSPQAGANVLTF,TGTGCCAGCAGCCCGCAGGCTGGGGCCAACGTCCTGACTTTC
TRBJ1-2,TRBV6-5,.,.,CASSGGLNYGYTF,TGTGCCAGCAGTGGAGGACTGAACTATGGCTACACCTTC
TRBJ2-3,TRBV9,.,.,CASTLGTLTDTQYF,TGTGCCAGCACCCTCGGGACACTAACAGATACGCAGTATTTT
TRBJ2-1,TRBV14,.,TRBD2,CASSQDRGGSGFF,TGTGCCAGCAGCCAAGATCGGGGGGGTTCGGGGTTCTTC
TRBJ2-2,TRBV27,few,.,CASSSYREPGELFF,TGTGCCAGCAGTTCGTACAGGGAGCCCGGGGAGCTGTTTTTT
TRBJ2-3,TRBV2,.,.,CASSEAGGVRTDTQYF,TGTGCCAGCAGTGAAGCAGGGGGGGTCCGCACAGATACGCAGTATTTT
TRBJ2-7,TRBV7-2,.,TRBD2,CASSSTGGRQYF,TGTGCCAGCAGCTCAACGGGGGGGCGCCAGTACTTC
TRBJ2-3,TRBV5-4,.,.,CASSRRVGSSTDTQYF,TGTGCCAGCAGCCGCCGGGTTGGTTCTAGCACAGATACGCAGTATTTT
TRBJ1-4,TRBV29-1,few,.,CSVGQNEKLFF,TGCAGCGTTGGGCAGAATGAAAAACTGTTTTTT
TRBJ2-2,TRBV2,once,TRBD2,CASRISGRAGELFF,TGTGCCAGCAGAATTTCCGGGAGGGCCGGGGAGCTGTTTTTT
TRBJ2-7,TRBV4-1,.,.,CASSQDAFGITLSYEQYF,TGCGCCAGCAGCCAAGATGCCTTCGGGATCACCCTCTCGTACGAGCAGTACTTC
TRBJ1-5,TRBV4-1,.,TRBD1,CASSTPGQSQPQHF,TGCGCCAGCAGCACCCCGGGACAGTCACAGCCCCAGCATTTT
TRBJ2-3,TRBV4-1,.,TRBD2,CASSPTSGRSADTQYF,TGCGCCAGCAGCCCTACGAGCGGGAGGTCCGCGGATACGCAGTATTTT
TRBJ2-1,TRBV7-8,few,TRBD2,CASSALGRGNEQFF,TGTGCCAGCAGCGCCCTCGGGAGGGGGAATGAGCAGTTCTTC
TRBJ2-5,TRBV7-3,few,.,CASSLTPGRQETQYF,TGTGCCAGCAGCTTAACCCCGGGAAGGCAAGAGACCCAGTACTTC
TRBJ1-4,TRBV28,.,TRBD1,CASSLSGGEEKLFF,TGTGCCAGCAGTTTATCAGGGGGCGAAGAAAAACTGTTTTTT
TRBJ2-5,TRBV18,.,.,CASSRADTWGETQYF,TGTGCCAGCTCACGCGCGGACACTTGGGGAGAGACCCAGTACTTC
TRBJ2-3,TRBV4-3,.,TRBD2,CASSQEIGRTDTQYF,TGCGCCAGCAGCCAAGAAATCGGGAGGACAGATACGCAGTATTTT
TRBJ2-1,TRBV11-1,.,TRBD1,CASSSIQGADYNEQFF,TGTGCCAGCAGCTCCATACAGGGGGCGGATTACAATGAGCAGTTCTTC
TRBJ2-2,TRBV2,once,.,CASSETRSPGELFF,TGTGCCAGCAGTGAAACGAGATCCCCCGGGGAGCTGTTTTTT
TRBJ2-1,TRBV11-3,.,TRBD1,CACSLGQGEFF,TGTGCCTGCTCCCTGGGGCAGGGGGAGTTCTTC
TRBJ2-5,TRBV6-5,once,TRBD2,CASSYPRLAFQETQYF,TGTGCCAGCAGTTACCCAAGACTAGCCTTCCAAGAGACCCAGTACTTC
TRBJ1-5,TRBV15,.,.,CATSRDILQPQHF,TGTGCCACCAGCAGAGATATCCTTCAGCCCCAGCATTTT
TRBJ1-2,TRBV6-5,.,TRBD1,CASRPTGGAPYGYTF,TGTGCCAGCAGACCCACAGGGGGCGCGCCCTATGGCTACACCTTC
TRBJ2-1,TRBV7-2,.,TRBD1,CASSFRTGNEQFF,TGTGCCAGCAGCTTCAGGACAGGGAATGAGCAGTTCTTC
TRBJ2-3,TRBV11-3,.,.,CASSAGQGASTDTQYF,TGTGCCAGCAGCGCCGGGCAGGGTGCTAGCACAGATACGCAGTATTTT
TRBJ2-7,TRBV7-9,.,TRBD1,CASSLLGQASPYEQYF,TGTGCCAGCAGCCTTTTGGGACAGGCGTCCCCCTACGAGCAGTACTTC
TRBJ2-5,TRBV5-5,.,.,CASSLAIGGRTQETQYF,TGTGCCAGCAGCTTGGCCATAGGGGGACGTACACAAGAGACCCAGTACTTC
TRBJ2-5,TRBV7-2,.,.,CASSLSDPRGAQYF,TGTGCCAGCAGCTTATCAGACCCCAGGGGGGCCCAGTACTTC
TRBJ1-3,TRBV7-9,.,.,CASSLPFSGNTIYF,TGTGCCAGCAGCTTACCGTTCTCTGGAAACACCATATATTTT
TRBJ1-2,TRBV10-3,.,.,CAISDQQGYGYTF,TGTGCCATCAGTGATCAACAGGGCTATGGCTACACCTTC
TRBJ1-1,TRBV28,.,.,CATYRALMNTEAFF,TGTGCCACTTACAGGGCGCTTATGAACACTGAAGCTTTCTTT
TRBJ2-1,TRBV28,.,TRBD2,CASILLAGREQFF,TGTGCCAGCATCCTTCTAGCGGGCCGGGAGCAGTTCTTC
TRBJ1-5,TRBV28,.,.,CASSLLGQLPSRPQHF,TGTGCCAGCAGTTTATTGGGGCAGCTTCCCTCGCGGCCCCAGCATTTT
TRBJ2-4,TRBV7-8,.,TRBD1,CASSLEGALDIQYF,TGTGCCAGCAGCTTAGAGGGGGCTCTAGACATTCAGTACTTC
TRBJ2-7,TRBV5-1,.,TRBD1,CASRFGRTGPPYEQYF,TGCGCCAGCAGATTTGGACGGACAGGGCCACCCTACGAGCAGTACTTC
TRBJ2-2,TRBV27,once,.,CASSRAGQSTGELFF,TGTGCCAGCAGTCGGGCGGGACAGTCCACCGGGGAGCTGTTTTTT
TRBJ2-5,TRBV6-1,.,TRBD1,CASSERGIDRGRETQYF,TGTGCCAGCAGTGAAAGGGGGATCGACAGGGGGCGAGAGACCCAGTACTTC
TRBJ1-1,TRBV7-2,.,TRBD1,CASSSQGRMDTEAFF,TGTGCCAGCAGCTCACAGGGGCGGATGGACACTGAAGCTTTCTTT
TRBJ2-3,TRBV19,.,TRBD2,CATNRGTSGSSDTQYF,TGTGCCACCAATCGAGGGACTAGCGGGAGCTCAGATACGCAGTATTTT
TRBJ2-7,TRBV19,.,.,CASSIRGTYEQYF,TGTGCCAGTAGTATCAGGGGAACTTACGAGCAGTACTTC
TRBJ1-2,TRBV6-1,.,.,CASSESAGYGYTF,TGTGCCAGCAGTGAGTCAGCGGGCTATGGCTACACCTTC
TRBJ2-5,TRBV6-5,.,.,CASSYSYNQETQYF,TGTGCCAGCAGTTACTCGTACAACCAAGAGACCCAGTACTTC
TRBJ2-1,TRBV9,.,.,CASSLQAETGLGSYNEQFF,TGTGCCAGCAGCCTCCAAGCCGAGACAGGCCTCGGCTCCTACAATGAGCAGTTCTTC
TRBJ1-3,TRBV21-1,.,.,CASSKRSDRSGNTIYF,TGTGCCAGCAGCAAAAGGTCCGATCGGAGTGGAAACACCATATATTTT
TRBJ2-5,TRBV18,.,TRBD1,CASTRTGGGETQYF,TGTGCCAGCACGAGGACAGGGGGTGGAGAGACCCAGTACTTC
TRBJ1-3,TRBV29-1,.,.,CSVEDSASYSGNTIYF,TGCAGCGTTGAAGATTCTGCGAGTTACTCTGGAAACACCATATATTTT